This is a list of T cell receptor beta chains from one sample in a study of cytomegalovirus exposure and HLA in healthy donors. Here immunoSEQ multiplex PCR was the method, and the copy in TCRdb shows in-frame clones only, minus some. The sample lists 130,000 or so clones, less than 85% occurring once. Sample: PBMCs. These receptors came from a woman in her thirties or forties in good health and CMV-seropositive. CDR3s include the opening cysteine and the closing phenylalanine or tryptophan. A D gene is named only where the DNA matches it firmly. Some rows mark clone size as missing; the rest say once, few, many or name a class of expanded clone.

cdr3_nt cdr3_aa j_call d_call v_call clone_size
TGTGCCTGGACCGGTGACAGGGGAAGGATTTCACCCCTCCACTTT CAWTGDRGRISPLHF TRBJ1-6 TRBD1 TRBV30 NA
TGTGCCAGCGCCGGGACTTTAGTATCGGATACGCAGTATTTT CASAGTLVSDTQYF TRBJ2-3 NA TRBV28 NA
TGTGCCAGCAGCGTGGGCGACAGGGGAGGGTATGGCTACACCTTC CASSVGDRGGYGYTF TRBJ1-2 TRBD1 TRBV9 few
TGCGCCAGCAGCTTCCTAACTCTGAATGAAAAACTGTTTTTT CASSFLTLNEKLFF TRBJ1-4 NA TRBV5-1 NA
TGTGCCAGCAGCCCCCAGAGGGGGGGCCCCTACGAGCAGTACTTC CASSPQRGGPYEQYF TRBJ2-7 NA TRBV7-2 NA
TGTGCCACCAGCGGAGCAGGGGGAGCTTTCTTT CATSGAGGAFF TRBJ1-1 TRBD1 TRBV15 NA
TGTGCCAGCGGCCGGGGTGCCCTGAACACTGAAGCTTTCTTT CASGRGALNTEAFF TRBJ1-1 NA TRBV2 few
TGTGCCAGCAGCTTCTCTTGGGGCGGGGGCTACGAGCAGTACTTC CASSFSWGGGYEQYF TRBJ2-7 TRBD2 TRBV7-2 few
TGTGCCAGCAGCTTAGCGCGAGGGGATACGCAGTATTTT CASSLARGDTQYF TRBJ2-3 NA TRBV7-2 NA
TGTGCCAGCAGCGCCCTCGGGTCCTACAATGAGCAGTTCTTC CASSALGSYNEQFF TRBJ2-1 NA TRBV9 NA
TGTGCTAGCAGCTGCGGTGGCTCTGTCAATCAGCCCCAGCATTTT CASSCGGSVNQPQHF TRBJ1-5 NA TRBV7-7 NA
TGTGCCAGCAGGGGGGGACAGCTGAATGAAAAACTGTTTTTT CASRGGQLNEKLFF TRBJ1-4 TRBD1 TRBV6-6 NA
TGTGCCAGCAGCGTAGTGTCTAGCGGAGTGAAGCAGTTCTTC CASSVVSSGVKQFF TRBJ2-1 TRBD2 TRBV9 NA
TGTGCCAGCAGCTTGGGCGGGAGCGGTAGCTACGAGCAGTACTTC CASSLGGSGSYEQYF TRBJ2-7 TRBD2 TRBV5-4 once
TGTGCCAGCAGTCGTAGCCGGGACTGGGCCTCTTACGAGCAGTACTTC CASSRSRDWASYEQYF TRBJ2-7 NA TRBV28 once
TGCAGCGTTGTTACAGGCCATAATGAAAAACTGTTTTTT CSVVTGHNEKLFF TRBJ1-4 NA TRBV29-1 NA
TGTGCCAGCAGCTCGGGAAGATGGGGTGGTGAGCAGTTCTTC CASSSGRWGGEQFF TRBJ2-1 NA TRBV7-2 NA
TGTGCCAGTAGTATAACCGGGACAGGACCTCTGGCTTTCTTT CASSITGTGPLAFF TRBJ1-1 TRBD1 TRBV19 NA
TGTGCCAGCACCAAGGACAGGAACACCGGGGAGCTGTTTTTT CASTKDRNTGELFF TRBJ2-2 NA TRBV6-1 NA
TGTGCCAGCAGTTTAGAACCCTTCCCAACAGGGGTTGAAGAGACCCAGTACTTC CASSLEPFPTGVEETQYF TRBJ2-5 TRBD1 TRBV28 NA
TGTGCCAGCACCAGAACAGGGATGAACACTGAAGCTTTCTTT CASTRTGMNTEAFF TRBJ1-1 NA TRBV27 few
TGTGCCAGCAGCTTTTTGCTAACTAGCGGGAGGTTAAATGAGCAGTTCTTC CASSFLLTSGRLNEQFF TRBJ2-1 TRBD2 TRBV11-2 NA
TGCGCCAGCATGGCTAGCGGAAGCTCCTACAATGAGCAGTTCTTC CASMASGSSYNEQFF TRBJ2-1 TRBD2 TRBV5-1 NA
TGTGCCAGCAGCTCCGCGCAGGGAGGGACTGAAGCTTTCTTT CASSSAQGGTEAFF TRBJ1-1 NA TRBV7-8 few
TGTGCCTGGAACCCGGGGGGCACTGAAGCTTTCTTT CAWNPGGTEAFF TRBJ1-1 NA TRBV30 once
TGCGCCAGCAGCCAAGACCGTCCGGACTTGTGGGGCAATGAGCAGTTCTTC CASSQDRPDLWGNEQFF TRBJ2-1 NA TRBV4-3 NA
TGCGCCAGCAGCTTTACAGGGCTAAACACAGATACGCAGTATTTT CASSFTGLNTDTQYF TRBJ2-3 NA TRBV5-1 NA
TGTGCCAGCAGCTTGGCGGGGACTAGCGAATTGAGTGAGCAGTACTTC CASSLAGTSELSEQYF TRBJ2-7 TRBD2 TRBV5-5 few
TGTGCCAGCAGCCTCATCCGGGACAGGGGTAACCAAAACACCATATATTTT CASSLIRDRGNQNTIYF TRBJ1-3 TRBD1 TRBV13 once
TGTGCCAGCAGTGAACTACAGGGAAGCTCCTACGAGCAGTACTTC CASSELQGSSYEQYF TRBJ2-7 NA TRBV28 NA
TGTGCCTGGAGCCATCGACAGAGAAGACTTATGAACACTGAAGCTTTCTTT CAWSHRQRRLMNTEAFF TRBJ1-1 NA TRBV30 NA
TGTGCCAGCAGTCGGGACAGGCTTAATGGCCAAGAGACCCAGTACTTC CASSRDRLNGQETQYF TRBJ2-5 TRBD1 TRBV2 NA
TGCGCCAGCAGCCCCACCCCGGCGGGGACTCGCTACGAGCAGTACTTC CASSPTPAGTRYEQYF TRBJ2-7 NA TRBV4-1 NA
TGTGCCAGTAGTAGACCCGGGGGACGGGGCACTGAAGCTTTCTTT CASSRPGGRGTEAFF TRBJ1-1 NA TRBV19 NA
TGTGCCAGTAGTATTGACCCGCCCGGACAGGGGATACTATCCACTGAAGCTTTCTTT CASSIDPPGQGILSTEAFF TRBJ1-1 TRBD1 TRBV19 NA
TGTGCCAGCAGCTTAGGCCAGGGGCTCCAGCCCCAGCATTTT CASSLGQGLQPQHF TRBJ1-5 NA TRBV7-9 NA
TGTGCCAGCAGCAAAAGTTTTGGGGAAAGGGGCCTCTACGAGCAGTACTTC CASSKSFGERGLYEQYF TRBJ2-7 NA TRBV21-1 few
TGTGCCTCGAGGGGGGACAGGGGAGGGGACAATGAGCAGTTCTTC CASRGDRGGDNEQFF TRBJ2-1 TRBD1 TRBV10-3 NA
TGTGCCTGGTTGAGCTCCTATAATTCACCCCTCCACTTT CAWLSSYNSPLHF TRBJ1-6 NA TRBV30 NA